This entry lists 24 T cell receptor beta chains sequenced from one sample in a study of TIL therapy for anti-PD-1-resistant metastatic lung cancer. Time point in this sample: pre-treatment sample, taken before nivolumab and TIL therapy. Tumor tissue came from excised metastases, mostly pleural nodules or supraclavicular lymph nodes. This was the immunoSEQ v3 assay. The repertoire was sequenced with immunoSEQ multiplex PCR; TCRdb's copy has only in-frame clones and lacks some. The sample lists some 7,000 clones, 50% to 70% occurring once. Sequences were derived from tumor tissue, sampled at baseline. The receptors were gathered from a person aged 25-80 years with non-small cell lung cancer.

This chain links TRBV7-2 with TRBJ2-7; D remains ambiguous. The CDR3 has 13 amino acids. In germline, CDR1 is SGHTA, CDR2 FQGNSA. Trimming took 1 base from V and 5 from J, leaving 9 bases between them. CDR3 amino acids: CASSLVQGDEQYF. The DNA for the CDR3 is TGTGCCAGCAGCTTAGTACAAGGCGACGAGCAGTACTTC.

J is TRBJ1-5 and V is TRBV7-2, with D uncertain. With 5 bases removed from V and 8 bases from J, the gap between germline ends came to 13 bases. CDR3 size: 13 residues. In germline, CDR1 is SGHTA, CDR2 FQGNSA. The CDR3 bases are TGTGCCAGCAGCCCCTCGTCCGGGAAGCCCCAGCATTTT. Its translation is CASSPSSGKPQHF.

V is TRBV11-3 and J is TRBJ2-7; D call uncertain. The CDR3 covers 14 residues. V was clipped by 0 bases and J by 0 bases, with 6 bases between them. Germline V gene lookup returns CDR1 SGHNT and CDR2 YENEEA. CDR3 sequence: CASSLETNSYEQYF. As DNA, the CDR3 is TGTGCCAGCAGCTTAGAAACTAACTCCTACGAGCAGTACTTC.

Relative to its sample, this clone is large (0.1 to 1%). The CDR3 DNA follows: TGCAGTGCTAGTGAATCCGGTAGCGGGACTCGGCGTACGCAGTATTTT. Residues: CSASESGSGTRRTQYF. The chain combines TRBV20-1 with TRBJ2-3, with 8 nucleotides matching TRBD2. After removal of 3 bases from V and 8 bases from J, the junction contained 16 bases not matched to a gene. This CDR3 has 16 amino acids. The germline gives CDR1 DFQATT, CDR2 SNEGSKA (reference sequence).

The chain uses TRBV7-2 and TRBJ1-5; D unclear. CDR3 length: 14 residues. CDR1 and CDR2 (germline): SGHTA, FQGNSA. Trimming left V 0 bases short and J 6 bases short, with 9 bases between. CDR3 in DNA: TGTGCCAGCAGCTTAGCGGGCCCCAGTCAGCCCCAGCATTTT. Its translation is CASSLAGPSQPQHF.

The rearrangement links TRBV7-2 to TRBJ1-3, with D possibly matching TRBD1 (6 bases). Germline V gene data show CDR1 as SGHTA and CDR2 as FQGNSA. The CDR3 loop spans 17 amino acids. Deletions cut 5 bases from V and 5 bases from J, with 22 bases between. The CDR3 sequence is CASSVGYRADRRNTIYF. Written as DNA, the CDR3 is TGTGCCAGCAGCGTAGGGTACAGGGCCGACCGGCGAAACACCATATATTTT. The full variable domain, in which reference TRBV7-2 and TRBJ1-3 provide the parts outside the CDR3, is GAGVSQSPSNKVTEKGKDVELRCDPISGHTALYWYRQSLGQGLEFLIYFQGNSAPDKSGLPSDRFSAERTGGSVSTLTIQRTQQEDSAVYLCASSVGYRADRRNTIYFGEGSWLTVV.

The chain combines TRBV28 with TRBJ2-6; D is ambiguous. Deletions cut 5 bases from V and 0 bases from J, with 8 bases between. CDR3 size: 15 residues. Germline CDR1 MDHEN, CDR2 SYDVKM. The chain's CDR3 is CASSVTISGANVLTF. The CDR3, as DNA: TGTGCCAGCAGTGTCACCATCTCTGGGGCCAACGTCCTGACTTTC.

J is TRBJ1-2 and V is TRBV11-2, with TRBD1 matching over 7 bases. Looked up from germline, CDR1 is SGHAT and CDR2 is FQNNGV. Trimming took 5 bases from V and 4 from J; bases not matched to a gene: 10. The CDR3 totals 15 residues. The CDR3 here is CASSPRQGPFYGYTF. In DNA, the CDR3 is TGTGCCAGCAGCCCGCGACAGGGACCGTTCTATGGCTACACCTTC.

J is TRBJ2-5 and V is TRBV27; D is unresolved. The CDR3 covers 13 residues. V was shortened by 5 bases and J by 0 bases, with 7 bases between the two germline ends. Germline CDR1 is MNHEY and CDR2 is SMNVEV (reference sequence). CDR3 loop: CASSRKYQETQYF. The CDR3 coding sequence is TGTGCCAGCAGTCGAAAGTACCAAGAGACCCAGTACTTC.

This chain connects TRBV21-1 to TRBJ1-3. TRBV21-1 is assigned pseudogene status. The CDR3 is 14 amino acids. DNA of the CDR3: TGTGCCAGCGATCTCACCGGGGGAGGACACACCATATATTTT. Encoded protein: CASDLTGGGHTIYF.

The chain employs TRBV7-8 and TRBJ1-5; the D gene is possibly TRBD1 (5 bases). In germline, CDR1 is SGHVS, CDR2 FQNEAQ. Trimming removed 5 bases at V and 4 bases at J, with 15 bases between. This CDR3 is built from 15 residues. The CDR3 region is CASSRNVGGNQPQHF. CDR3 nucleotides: TGTGCCAGCAGCCGTAATGTGGGGGGGAATCAGCCCCAGCATTTT.

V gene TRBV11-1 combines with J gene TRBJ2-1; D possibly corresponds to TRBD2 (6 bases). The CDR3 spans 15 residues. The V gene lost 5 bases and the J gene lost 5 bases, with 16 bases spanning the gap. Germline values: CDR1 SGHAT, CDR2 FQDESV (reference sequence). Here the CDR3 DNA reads TGTGCCAGCAGCGTTAGGGCGGGAACCCACAATGAGCAGTTCTTC. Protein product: CASSVRAGTHNEQFF.

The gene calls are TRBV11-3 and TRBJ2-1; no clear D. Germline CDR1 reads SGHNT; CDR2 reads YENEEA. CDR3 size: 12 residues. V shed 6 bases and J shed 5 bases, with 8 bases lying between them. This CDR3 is CASSGWNNEQFF. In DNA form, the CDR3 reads TGTGCCAGCAGTGGATGGAACAATGAGCAGTTCTTC.

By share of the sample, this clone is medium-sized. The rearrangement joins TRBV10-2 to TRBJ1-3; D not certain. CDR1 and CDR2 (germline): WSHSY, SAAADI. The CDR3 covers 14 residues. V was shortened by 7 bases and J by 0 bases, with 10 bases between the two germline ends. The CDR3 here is CASTADVSGNTIYF. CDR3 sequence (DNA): TGCGCCAGCACAGCCGACGTCTCTGGAAACACCATATATTTT.

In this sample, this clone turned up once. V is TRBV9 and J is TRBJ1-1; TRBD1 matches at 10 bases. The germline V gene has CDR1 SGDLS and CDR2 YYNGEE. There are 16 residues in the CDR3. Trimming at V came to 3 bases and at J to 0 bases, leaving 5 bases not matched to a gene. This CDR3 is CASSGTGGALNTEAFF. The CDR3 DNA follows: TGTGCCAGCAGCGGGACAGGGGGAGCCCTGAACACTGAAGCTTTCTTT.

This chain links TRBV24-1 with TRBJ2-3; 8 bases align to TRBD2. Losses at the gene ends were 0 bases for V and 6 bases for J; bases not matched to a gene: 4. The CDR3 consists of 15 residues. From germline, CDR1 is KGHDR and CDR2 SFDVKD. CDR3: CATSDLRTSSDTQYF. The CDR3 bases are TGTGCCACCAGTGATTTGCGGACTAGCTCTGATACGCAGTATTTT.

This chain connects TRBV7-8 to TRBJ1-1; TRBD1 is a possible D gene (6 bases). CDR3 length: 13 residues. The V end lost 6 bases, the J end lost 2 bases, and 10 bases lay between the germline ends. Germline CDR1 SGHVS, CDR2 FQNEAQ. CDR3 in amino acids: CASSQGGNTEAFF. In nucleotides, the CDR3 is TGTGCCAGCAGTCAAGGGGGAAACACTGAAGCTTTCTTT.

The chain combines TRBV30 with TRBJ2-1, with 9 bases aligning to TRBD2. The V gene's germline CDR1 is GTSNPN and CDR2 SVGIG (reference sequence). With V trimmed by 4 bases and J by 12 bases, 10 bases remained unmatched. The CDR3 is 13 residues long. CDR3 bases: TGTGCCTGGACCGCCTCCGGGCGGGGGGGGCAGTTCTTC. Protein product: CAWTASGRGGQFF.

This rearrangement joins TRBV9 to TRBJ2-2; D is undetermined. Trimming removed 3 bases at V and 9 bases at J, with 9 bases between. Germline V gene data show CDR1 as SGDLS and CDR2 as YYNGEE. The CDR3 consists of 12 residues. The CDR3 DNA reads TGTGCCAGCAGCGGAGGTGGGAGGGAGCTGTTTTTT. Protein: CASSGGGRELFF.

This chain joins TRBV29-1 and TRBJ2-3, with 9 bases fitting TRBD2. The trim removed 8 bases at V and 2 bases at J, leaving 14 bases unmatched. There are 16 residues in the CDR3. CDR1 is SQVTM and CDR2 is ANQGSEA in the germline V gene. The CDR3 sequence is CSLGGGAFRSTDTQYF. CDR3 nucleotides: TGCAGCCTTGGCGGGGGGGCCTTTCGATCCACAGATACGCAGTATTTT.

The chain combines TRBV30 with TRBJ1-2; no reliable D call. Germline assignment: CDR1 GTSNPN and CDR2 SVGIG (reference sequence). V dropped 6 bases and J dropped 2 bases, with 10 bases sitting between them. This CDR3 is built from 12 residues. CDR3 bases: TGTGCCTGCCTTCGGGCAAACTATGGCTACACCTTC. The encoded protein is CACLRANYGYTF.

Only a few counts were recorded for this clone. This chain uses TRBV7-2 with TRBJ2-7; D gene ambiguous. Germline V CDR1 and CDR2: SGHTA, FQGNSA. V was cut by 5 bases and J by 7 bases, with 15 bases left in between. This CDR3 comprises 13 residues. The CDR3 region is CASSQVALREQYF. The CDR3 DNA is TGTGCCAGCAGCCAAGTGGCTCTAAGGGAGCAGTACTTC.

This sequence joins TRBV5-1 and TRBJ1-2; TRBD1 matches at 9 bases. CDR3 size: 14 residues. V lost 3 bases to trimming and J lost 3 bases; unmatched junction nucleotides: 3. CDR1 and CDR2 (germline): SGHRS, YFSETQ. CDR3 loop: CASSSRTGDYGYTF. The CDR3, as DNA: TGCGCCAGCAGCTCCCGGACAGGGGACTATGGCTACACCTTC.

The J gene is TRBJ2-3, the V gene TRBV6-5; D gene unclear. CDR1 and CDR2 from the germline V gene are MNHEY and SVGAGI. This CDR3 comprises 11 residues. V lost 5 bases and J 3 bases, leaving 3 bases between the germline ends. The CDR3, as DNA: TGTGCCAGCAGTCGTACAGATACGCAGTATTTT. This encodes CASSRTDTQYF.